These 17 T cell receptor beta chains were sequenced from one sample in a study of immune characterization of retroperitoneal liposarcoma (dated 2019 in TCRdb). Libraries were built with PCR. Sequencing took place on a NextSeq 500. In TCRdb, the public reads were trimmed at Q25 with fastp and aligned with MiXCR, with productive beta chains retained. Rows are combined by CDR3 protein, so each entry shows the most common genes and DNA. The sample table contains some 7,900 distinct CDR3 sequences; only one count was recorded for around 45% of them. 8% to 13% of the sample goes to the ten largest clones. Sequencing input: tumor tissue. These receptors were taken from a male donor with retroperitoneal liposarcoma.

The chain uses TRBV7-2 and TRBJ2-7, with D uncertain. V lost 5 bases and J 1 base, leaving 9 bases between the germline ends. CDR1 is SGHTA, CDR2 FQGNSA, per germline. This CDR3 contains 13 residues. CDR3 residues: CASSKPGSYEQYF. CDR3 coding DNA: TGTGCCAGCAGCAAGCCTGGGTCCTACGAGCAGTACTTC.

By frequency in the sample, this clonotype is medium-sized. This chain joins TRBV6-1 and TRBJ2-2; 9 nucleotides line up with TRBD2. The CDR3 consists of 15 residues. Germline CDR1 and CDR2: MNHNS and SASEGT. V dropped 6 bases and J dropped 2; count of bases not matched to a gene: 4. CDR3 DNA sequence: TGTGCCAGCAGCTCGCTAGCGGGAAACACCGGGGAGCTGTTTTTT. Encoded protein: CASSSLAGNTGELFF.

CDR3 sequence: CASSSHNEQFF. The CDR3 region has the DNA TGTGCCAGCAGTTCACACAATGAGCAGTTCTTC. The chain uses TRBV6-1 and TRBJ2-1; D is unclear. V lost 5 bases and J lost 5, with 4 bases in between. The CDR3 covers 11 residues. CDR1 and CDR2 (germline): MNHNS, SASEGT.

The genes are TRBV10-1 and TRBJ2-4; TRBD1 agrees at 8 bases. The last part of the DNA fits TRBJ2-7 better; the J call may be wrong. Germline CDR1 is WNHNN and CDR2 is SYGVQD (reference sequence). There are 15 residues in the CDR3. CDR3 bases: TGCGCCAGCAGTGAGTCTGGACAGGGCTCCTACGAGCAGTACTTC. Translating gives CASSESGQGSYEQYF.

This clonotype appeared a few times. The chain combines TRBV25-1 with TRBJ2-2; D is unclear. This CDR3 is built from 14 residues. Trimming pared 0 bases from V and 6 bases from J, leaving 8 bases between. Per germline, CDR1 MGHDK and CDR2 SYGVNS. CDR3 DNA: TGTGCCAGCAGTGAATATTCGGCGGCCGGGGAGCTGTTTTTT. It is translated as CASSEYSAAGELFF.

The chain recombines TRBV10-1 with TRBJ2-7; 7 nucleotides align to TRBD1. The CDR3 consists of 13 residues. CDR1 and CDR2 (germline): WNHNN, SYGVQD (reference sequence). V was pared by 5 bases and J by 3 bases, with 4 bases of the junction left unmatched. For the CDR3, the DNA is TGCGCCAGCAGTCGGGACAGCCGCTACGAGCAGTACTTC. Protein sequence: CASSRDSRYEQYF.

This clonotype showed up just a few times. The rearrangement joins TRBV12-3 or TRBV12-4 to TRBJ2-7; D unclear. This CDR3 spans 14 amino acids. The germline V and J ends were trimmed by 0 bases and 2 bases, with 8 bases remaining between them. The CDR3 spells CASSLAGGPYEQYF. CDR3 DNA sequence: TGTGCCAGCAGTTTAGCGGGTGGCCCCTACGAGCAGTACTTC.

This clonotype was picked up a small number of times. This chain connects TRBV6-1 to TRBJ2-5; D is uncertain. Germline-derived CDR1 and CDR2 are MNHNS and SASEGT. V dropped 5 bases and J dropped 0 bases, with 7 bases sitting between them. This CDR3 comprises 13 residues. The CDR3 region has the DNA TGTGCCAGCAGTTATAGGAACCAAGAGACCCAGTACTTC. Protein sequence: CASSYRNQETQYF.

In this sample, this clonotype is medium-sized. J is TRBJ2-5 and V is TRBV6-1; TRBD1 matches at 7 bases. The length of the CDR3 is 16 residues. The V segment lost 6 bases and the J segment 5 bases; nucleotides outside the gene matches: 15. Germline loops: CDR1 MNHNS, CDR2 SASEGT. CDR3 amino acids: CASRQGVTQQTETQYF. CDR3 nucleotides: TGTGCCAGCAGGCAGGGGGTGACCCAGCAGACGGAGACCCAGTACTTC.

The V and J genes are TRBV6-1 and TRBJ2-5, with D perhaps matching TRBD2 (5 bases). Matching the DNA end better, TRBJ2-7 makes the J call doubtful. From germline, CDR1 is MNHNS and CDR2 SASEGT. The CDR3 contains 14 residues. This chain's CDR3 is CASSEAGDGYEQYF. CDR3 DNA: TGTGCCAGCAGTGAAGCGGGAGACGGCTACGAGCAGTACTTC.

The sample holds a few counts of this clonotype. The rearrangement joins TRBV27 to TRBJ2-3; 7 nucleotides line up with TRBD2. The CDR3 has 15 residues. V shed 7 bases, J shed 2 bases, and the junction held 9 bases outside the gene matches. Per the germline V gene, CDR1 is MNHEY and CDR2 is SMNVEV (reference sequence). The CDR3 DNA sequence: TGTGCCAGCAAGTTCTCGGCGGGGGACACAGATACGCAGTATTTT. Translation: CASKFSAGDTDTQYF.

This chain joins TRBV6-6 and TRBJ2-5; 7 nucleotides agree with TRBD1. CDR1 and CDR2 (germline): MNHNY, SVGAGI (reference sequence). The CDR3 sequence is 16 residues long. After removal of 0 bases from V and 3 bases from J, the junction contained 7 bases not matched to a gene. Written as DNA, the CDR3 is TGTGCCAGCAGTTACTCGGTGGGGCAGGGGGAAGAGACCCAGTACTTC. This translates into CASSYSVGQGEETQYF.

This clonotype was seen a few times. Written as DNA, the CDR3 is TGTGCCAGCAGCTTTGACAGTGGGGGCACAGATACGCAGTATTTT. Encoded protein: CASSFDSGGTDTQYF. The gene calls are TRBV7-3 and TRBJ2-3, with TRBD1 as a possible D gene (5 bases). The length of the CDR3 is 15 residues. CDR1 is SGHTA, CDR2 FQGTGA, per germline. V lost 3 bases, J lost 1 base, and 11 bases lay in between.

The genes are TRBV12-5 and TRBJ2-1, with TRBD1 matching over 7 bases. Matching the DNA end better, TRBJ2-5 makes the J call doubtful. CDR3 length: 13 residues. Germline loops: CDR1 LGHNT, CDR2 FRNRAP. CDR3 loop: CASGRQGRETQYF. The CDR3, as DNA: TGTGCTAGTGGCAGACAGGGACGGGAGACCCAGTACTTC.

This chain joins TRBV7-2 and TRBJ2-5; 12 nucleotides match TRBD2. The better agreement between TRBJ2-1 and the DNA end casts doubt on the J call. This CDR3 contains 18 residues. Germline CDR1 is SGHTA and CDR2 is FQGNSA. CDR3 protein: CASSLGPPSGRAEETQFF. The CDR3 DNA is TGTGCCAGCAGCTTAGGGCCCCCTAGCGGGAGGGCCGAAGAGACCCAGTTCTTC.

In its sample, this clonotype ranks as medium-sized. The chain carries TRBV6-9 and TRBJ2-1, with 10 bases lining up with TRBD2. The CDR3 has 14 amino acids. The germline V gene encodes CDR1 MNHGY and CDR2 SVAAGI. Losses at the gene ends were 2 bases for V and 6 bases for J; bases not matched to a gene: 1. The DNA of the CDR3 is TGTGCCAGCAGTTATAGCGGGAGGGCCAATGAGCAGTTCTTC. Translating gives CASSYSGRANEQFF.

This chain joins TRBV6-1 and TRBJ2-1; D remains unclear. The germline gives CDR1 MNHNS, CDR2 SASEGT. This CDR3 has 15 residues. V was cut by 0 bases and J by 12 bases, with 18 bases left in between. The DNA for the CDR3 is TGTGCCAGCAGTGAAGCGCTAACAGTCGCCTACGCGCAGTTCTTC. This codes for CASSEALTVAYAQFF.